This T cell receptor (beta chain) was identified in a study of T cells in Graves' hyperthyroidism and ophthalmopathy. RNA transcripts provided the source from which TCR beta CDR3 regions were amplified. A first-round RT-PCR of the TCR CDR3 used the HTBI primer set. TCRdb reprocessed the multiplex PCR reads with MiXCR, giving one entry per CDR3 protein. The table has 200,000 to 300,000 distinct CDR3 sequences, over 15% seen once. The CDR3 spans 13 residues. V was trimmed by 4 bases and J by 0 bases, leaving 1 base between them. The germline V gene has CDR1 LNHDA and CDR2 SQIVND (reference sequence). The receptor comes from a woman in her late teens or twenties with Graves' ophthalmopathy. This sequence joins TRBV19 and TRBJ2-6; no clear D gene. The sequencing sample was made of blood. The CDR3 DNA follows: TGTGCCAGTAGTACCTCTGGGGCCAACGTCCTGACTTTC. Protein sequence: CASSTSGANVLTF. Using reference TRBV19 and TRBJ2-6 for the parts outside the CDR3, the full variable domain is DGGITQSPKYLFRKEGQNVTLSCEQNLNHDAMYWYRQDPGQGLRLIYYSQIVNDFQKGDIAEGYSVSREKKESFPLTVTSAQKNPTAFYLCASSTSGANVLTFGAGSRLTVL.